This T cell receptor beta chain was captured in a study of T cell responses to AZD1222 COVID-19 vaccine. Method: immunoSEQ multiplex PCR; TCRdb's copy keeps in-frame clones and lacks some. The sample lists about 220,000 clones, about 93% occurring once. Overall study results and limits: Repertoire sampling was restricted to post-peak T cell response timepoints.

About this clone itself: Its specificity is unknown.

Trimming took off 4 bases at V and 0 bases at J, with 13 bases between the two ends. Germline CDR1 is SGHTS and CDR2 is YDEGEE. This CDR3 contains 15 residues. This sample comprised peripheral blood, obtained on day 0 of MenACWY control vaccination. This receptor was identified in an adult in good health. V usage is TRBV5-8 and J usage is TRBJ1-1; D unclear. CDR3 in amino acids: CASSPGGQVNTEAFF. The CDR3 DNA is TGTGCCAGCAGCCCAGGCGGGCAGGTGAACACTGAAGCTTTCTTT.